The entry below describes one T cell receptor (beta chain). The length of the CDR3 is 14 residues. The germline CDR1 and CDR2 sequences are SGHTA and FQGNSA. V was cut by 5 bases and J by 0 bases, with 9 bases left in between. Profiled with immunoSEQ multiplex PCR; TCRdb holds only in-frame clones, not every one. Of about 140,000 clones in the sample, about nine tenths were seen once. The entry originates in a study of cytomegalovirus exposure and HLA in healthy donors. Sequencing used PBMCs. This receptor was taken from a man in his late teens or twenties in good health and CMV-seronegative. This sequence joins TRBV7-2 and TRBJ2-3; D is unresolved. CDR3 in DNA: TGTGCCAGCAGCCTGCGACTGAGCACAGATACGCAGTATTTT. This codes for CASSLRLSTDTQYF.